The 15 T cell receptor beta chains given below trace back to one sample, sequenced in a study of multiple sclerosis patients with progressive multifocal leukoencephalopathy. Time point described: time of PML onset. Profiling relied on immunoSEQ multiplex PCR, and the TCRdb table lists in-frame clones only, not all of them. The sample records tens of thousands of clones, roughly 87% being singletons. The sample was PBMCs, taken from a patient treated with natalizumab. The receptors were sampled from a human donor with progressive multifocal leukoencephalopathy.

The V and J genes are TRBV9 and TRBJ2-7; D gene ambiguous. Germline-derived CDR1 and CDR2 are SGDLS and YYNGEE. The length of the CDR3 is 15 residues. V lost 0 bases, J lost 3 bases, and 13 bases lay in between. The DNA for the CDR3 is TGTGCCAGCAGCGTAGGCTCGGGTGCCAACTACGAGCAGTACTTC. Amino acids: CASSVGSGANYEQYF.

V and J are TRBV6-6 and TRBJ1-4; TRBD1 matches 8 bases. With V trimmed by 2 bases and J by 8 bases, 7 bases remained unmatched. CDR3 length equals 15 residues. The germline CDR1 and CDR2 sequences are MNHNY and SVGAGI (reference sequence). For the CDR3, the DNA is TGTGCCAGCAGTTACCCAGGGGGCGCGAGAGAAAAACTGTTTTTT. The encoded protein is CASSYPGGAREKLFF.

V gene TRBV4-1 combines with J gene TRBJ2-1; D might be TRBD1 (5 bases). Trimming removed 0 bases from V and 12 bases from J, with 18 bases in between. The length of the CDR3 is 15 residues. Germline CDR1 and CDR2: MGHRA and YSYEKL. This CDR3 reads CASSQDQGVGNGQFF. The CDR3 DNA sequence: TGCGCCAGCAGCCAAGATCAGGGCGTGGGCAACGGGCAGTTCTTC.

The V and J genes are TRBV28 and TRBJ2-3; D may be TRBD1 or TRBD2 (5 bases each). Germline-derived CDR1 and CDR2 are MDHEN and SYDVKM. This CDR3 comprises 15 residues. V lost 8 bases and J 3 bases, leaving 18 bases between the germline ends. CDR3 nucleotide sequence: TGTGCCAGCGTCCCCCAGGGAGTGGGGACAGATACGCAGTATTTT. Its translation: CASVPQGVGTDTQYF. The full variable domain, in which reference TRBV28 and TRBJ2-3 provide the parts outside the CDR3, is DVKVTQSSRYLVKRTGEKVFLECVQDMDHENMFWYRQDPGLGLRLIYFSYDVKMKEKGDIPEGYSVSREKKERFSLILESASTNQTSMYLCASVPQGVGTDTQYFGPGTRLTVL.

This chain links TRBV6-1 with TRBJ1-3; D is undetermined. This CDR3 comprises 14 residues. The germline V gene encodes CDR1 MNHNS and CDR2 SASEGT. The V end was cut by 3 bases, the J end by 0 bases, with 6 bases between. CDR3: CASSDERSGNTIYF. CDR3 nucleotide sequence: TGTGCCAGCAGTGACGAACGCTCTGGAAACACCATATATTTT.

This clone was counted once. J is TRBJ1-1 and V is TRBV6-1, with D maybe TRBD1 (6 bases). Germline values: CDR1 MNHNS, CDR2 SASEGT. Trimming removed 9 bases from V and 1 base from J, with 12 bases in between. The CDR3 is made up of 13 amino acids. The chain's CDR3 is CARENRENTEAFF. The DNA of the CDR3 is TGTGCCAGGGAAAACAGGGAGAACACTGAAGCTTTCTTT.

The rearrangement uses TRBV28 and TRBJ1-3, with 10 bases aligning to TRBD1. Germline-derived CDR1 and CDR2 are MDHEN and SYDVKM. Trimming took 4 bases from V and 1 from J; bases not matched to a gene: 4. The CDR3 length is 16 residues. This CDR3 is CASSSGQGPSGNTIYF. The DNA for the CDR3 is TGTGCCAGCAGTTCGGGACAGGGGCCGTCTGGAAACACCATATATTTT.

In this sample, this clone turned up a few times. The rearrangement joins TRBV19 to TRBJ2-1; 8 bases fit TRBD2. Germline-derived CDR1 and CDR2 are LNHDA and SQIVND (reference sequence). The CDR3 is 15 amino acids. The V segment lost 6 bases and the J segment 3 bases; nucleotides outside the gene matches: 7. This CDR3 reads CASRSGTRDYNEQFF. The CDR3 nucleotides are TGTGCCAGTAGATCCGGGACTAGGGACTACAATGAGCAGTTCTTC.

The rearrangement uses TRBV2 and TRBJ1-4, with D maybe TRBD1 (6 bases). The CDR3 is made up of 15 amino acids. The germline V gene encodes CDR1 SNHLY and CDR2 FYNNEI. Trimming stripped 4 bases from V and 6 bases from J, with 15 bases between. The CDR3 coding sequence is TGTGCCAGCAGTGGAGTAGGGGGGGCTCATGAAAAACTGTTTTTT. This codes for CASSGVGGAHEKLFF.

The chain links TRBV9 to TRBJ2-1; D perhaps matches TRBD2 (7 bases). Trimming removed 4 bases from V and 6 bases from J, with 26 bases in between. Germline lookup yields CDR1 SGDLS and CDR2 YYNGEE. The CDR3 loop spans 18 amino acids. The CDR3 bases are TGTGCCAGCAGCTCCCGACCTGGGGGGCGGGAGAAGCCCAATGAGCAGTTCTTC. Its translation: CASSSRPGGREKPNEQFF.

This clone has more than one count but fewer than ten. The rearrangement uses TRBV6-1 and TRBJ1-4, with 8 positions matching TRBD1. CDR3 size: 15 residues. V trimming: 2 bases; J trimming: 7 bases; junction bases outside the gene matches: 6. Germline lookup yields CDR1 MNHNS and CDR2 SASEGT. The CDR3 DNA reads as TGTGCCAGCAGTGAAAGGGCAGGGGGCGGTGAAAAACTGTTTTTT. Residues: CASSERAGGGEKLFF.

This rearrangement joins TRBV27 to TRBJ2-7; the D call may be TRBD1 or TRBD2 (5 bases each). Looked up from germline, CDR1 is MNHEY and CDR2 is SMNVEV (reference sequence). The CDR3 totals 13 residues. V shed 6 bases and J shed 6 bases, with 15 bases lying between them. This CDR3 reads CASRGGLGPEQYF. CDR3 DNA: TGTGCCAGCAGAGGAGGATTGGGGCCCGAGCAGTACTTC.

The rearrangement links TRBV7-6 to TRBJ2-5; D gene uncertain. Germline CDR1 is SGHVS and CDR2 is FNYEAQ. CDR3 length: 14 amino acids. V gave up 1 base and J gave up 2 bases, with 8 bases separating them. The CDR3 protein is CASSLGATQETQYF. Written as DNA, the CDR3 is TGTGCCAGCAGCTTAGGGGCAACACAAGAGACCCAGTACTTC.

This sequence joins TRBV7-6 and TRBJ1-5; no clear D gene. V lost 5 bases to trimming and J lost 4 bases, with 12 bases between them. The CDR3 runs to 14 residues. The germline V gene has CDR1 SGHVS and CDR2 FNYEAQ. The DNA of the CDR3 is TGTGCCAGCAGCCCGGTTGTTGGGAATCAGCCCCAGCATTTT. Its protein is CASSPVVGNQPQHF.

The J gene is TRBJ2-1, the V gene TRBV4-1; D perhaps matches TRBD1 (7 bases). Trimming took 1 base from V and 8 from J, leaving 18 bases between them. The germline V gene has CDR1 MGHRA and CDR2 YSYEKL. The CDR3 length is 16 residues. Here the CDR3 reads CASSQAPRGRGDEQFF. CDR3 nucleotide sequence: TGCGCCAGCAGCCAAGCCCCCCGGGGCAGGGGGGATGAGCAGTTCTTC.